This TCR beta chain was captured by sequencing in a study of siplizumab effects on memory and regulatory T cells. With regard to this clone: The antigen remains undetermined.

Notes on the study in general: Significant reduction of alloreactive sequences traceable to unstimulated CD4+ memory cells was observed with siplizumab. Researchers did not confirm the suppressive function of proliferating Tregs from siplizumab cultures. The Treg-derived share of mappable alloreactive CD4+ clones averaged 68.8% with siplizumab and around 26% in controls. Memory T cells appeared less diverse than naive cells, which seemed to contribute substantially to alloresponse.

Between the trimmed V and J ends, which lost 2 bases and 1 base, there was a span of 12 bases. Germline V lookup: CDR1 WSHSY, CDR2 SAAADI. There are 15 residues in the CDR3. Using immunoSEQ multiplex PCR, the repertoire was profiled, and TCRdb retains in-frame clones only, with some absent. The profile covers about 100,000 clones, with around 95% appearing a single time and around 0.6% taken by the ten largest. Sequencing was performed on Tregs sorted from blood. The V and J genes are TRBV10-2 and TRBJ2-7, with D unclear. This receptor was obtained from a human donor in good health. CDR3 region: CASSEVRSGSYEQYF. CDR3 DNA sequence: TGCGCCAGCAGTGAGGTGCGGTCAGGTTCCTACGAGCAGTACTTC.